Listed below are T cell receptor beta chains from one sample, sequenced in a study of hypomethylating agent response in myelodysplastic syndrome. Only in-frame clones appear in the TCRdb table, and some are missing; sequencing was by immunoSEQ multiplex PCR. In the table there are about 10,000 clones, 83% of which are singletons. Specimen: bone marrow, collected before or after starting hypomethylating agent treatment for myelodysplastic syndrome (not recorded which). The receptors here all came from a human donor with myelodysplastic syndrome. The conserved cysteine and the conserved F or W are not part of the CDR3 here.

>TRBJ1-2|TRBV5-4|12
ASSLVAGSYGYT
>TRBJ1-5|TRBV10-3|11
AIRGQLNQPQH
>TRBJ2-5|TRBV5-4|13
ASSLPSRGQETQY
>-|TRBV28|11
ASSLTGGSEQY
>TRBJ2-2|TRBV11-1|14
ASSSSGTTNTGELF
>TRBJ1-6|TRBV6-1|12
ASSEAGGRSPLH
>TRBJ1-2|TRBV6-5|12
ASGWTGGGYGYT
>TRBJ2-7|TRBV5-1|13
ASSHGRATTYEQY
>TRBJ1-6|TRBV10-3|12
AVRGEENNSPLH
>TRBJ1-5|TRBV19|12
ASSILNSNQPQH
>TRBJ2-3|TRBV6-1|8
ASMVNTQY
>TRBJ1-2|TRBV29-1|14
SVEEVKGSGGYGYT